This T cell receptor (beta chain) is drawn from a study of CD8 T cells in ankylosing spondylitis (dated by TCRdb to the late 2010s). Some background on the complete study: The study profiled T cell receptor beta repertoires in healthy donors and ankylosing spondylitis patients to find disease-linked TCR variants. The full study cohort comprised 25 ankylosing spondylitis patients and around 100 healthy donors. Samples of peripheral blood were taken, and for ankylosing spondylitis patients, synovial fluid was collected as well.

The sample holds a few counts of this clonotype. This clone's antigen is unknown. Per-base quality was not reported, and no clone a single base away is much larger than it. The paper as a whole reports these results and caveats: According to the report, matched synovial fluid samples from ankylosing spondylitis patients were significantly enriched for the disease-linked clones. Blood from ankylosing spondylitis patients appeared to be characterized by a TCR beta motif made up of seven or eight highly homologous amino acid variants. Some of the motif variants had been reported before in the synovial fluid and blood of reactive arthritis patients, a finding that suggests common disease-initiation mechanisms. The disease-linked clones showed a CD8+ phenotype and occurred at relatively low frequencies in peripheral blood.

V is cut by 1 base and J by 5 bases, and the space between the germline ends is 8 bases. Looking up the germline V gene yields CDR1 SGHTA and CDR2 FQGNSA. The CDR3, cysteine through phenylalanine, is 13 amino acids long. Just the 39-base CDR3 DNA is kept, in frame starting at base 1. Sequencing relied on an Illumina HiSeq 2500. Quantitative 5'-RACE with molecular barcodes was used to prepare TCR beta libraries. In the authors' own workflow: A new computational method, built on a probabilistic model of VDJ rearrangement, was used to identify disease-linked TCR variants. Using fastp at Q25 and MiXCR, TCRdb reprocessed the public reads and kept productive beta chains. Rows merge per CDR3 protein into single entries with the most common DNA and genes. The authors' filters were not applied to this entry. A total of over 700,000 distinct CDR3 sequences appear in this sample, 15% to 20% of them only once. The ten largest clones take up about 20% of the sample.

The chain links TRBV7-2 with TRBJ1-2, and the D gene may be TRBD1, 5 bases matching. The sample was blood, either unsorted or a sorted T cell fraction (not recorded which). The origin of this receptor is a male donor with ankylosing spondylitis. The sequenced DNA: TGTGCCAGCAGCTTAGACAGGCATTATGGCTACACCTTC. Its amino acids are CASSLDRHYGYTF.